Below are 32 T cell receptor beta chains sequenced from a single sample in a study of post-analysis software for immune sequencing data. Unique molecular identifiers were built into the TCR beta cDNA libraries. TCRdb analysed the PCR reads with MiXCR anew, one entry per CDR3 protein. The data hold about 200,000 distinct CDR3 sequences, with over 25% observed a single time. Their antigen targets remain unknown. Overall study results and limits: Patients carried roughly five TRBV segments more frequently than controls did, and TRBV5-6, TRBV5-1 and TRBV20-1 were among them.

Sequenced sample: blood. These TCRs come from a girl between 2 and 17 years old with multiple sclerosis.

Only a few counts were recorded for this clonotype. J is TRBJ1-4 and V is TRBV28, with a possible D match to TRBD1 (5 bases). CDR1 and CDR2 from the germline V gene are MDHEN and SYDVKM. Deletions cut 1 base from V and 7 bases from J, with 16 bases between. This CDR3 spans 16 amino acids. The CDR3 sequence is CASSLFTEGDGEKLFF. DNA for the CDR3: TGTGCCAGCAGTTTATTTACGGAAGGGGATGGTGAAAAACTGTTTTTT.

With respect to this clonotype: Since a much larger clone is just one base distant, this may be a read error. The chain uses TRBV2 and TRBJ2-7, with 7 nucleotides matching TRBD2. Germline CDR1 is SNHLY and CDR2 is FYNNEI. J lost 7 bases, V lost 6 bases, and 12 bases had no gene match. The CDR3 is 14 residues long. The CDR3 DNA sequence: TGTGCCAGCAGCCTAATAGCGGGTGGGGGTGAGCAGTACTTC. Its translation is CASSLIAGGGEQYF.

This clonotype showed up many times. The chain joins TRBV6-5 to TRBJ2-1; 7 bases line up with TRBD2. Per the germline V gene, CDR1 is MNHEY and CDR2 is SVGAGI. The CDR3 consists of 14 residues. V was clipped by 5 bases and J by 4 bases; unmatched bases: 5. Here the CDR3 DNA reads TGTGCCAGCAGTCGGGTTAGCGGGTACAATGAGCAGTTCTTC. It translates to CASSRVSGYNEQFF.

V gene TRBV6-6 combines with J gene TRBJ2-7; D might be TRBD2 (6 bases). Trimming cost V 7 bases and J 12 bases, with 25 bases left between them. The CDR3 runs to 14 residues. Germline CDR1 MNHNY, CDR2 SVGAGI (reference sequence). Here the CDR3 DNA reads TGTGCCAGCACCCTACGGGGAGGTTCAGGGTCTGGGTACTTC. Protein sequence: CASTLRGGSGSGYF.

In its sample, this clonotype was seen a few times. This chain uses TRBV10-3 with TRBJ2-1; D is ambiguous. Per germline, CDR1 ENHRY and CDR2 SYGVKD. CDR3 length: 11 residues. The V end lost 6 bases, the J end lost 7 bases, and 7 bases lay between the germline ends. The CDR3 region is CAIRNQNEQFF. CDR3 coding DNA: TGTGCCATCAGGAATCAAAATGAGCAGTTCTTC.

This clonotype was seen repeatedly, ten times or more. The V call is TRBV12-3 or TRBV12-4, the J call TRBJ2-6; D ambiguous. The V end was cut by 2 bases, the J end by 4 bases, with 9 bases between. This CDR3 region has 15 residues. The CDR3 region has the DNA TGTGCCAGCAGTTTACCGGCAGAAGGGGCCAACGTCCTGACTTTC. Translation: CASSLPAEGANVLTF.

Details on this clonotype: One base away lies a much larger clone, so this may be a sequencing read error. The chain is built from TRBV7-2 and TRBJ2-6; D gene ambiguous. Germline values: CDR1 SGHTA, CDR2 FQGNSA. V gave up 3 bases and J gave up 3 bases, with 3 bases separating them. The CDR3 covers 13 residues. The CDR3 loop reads CASSFFGANVLTF. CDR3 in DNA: TGTGCCAGCAGCTTTTTTGGGGCCAACGTCCTGACTTTC. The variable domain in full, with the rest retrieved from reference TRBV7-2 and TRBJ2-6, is GAGVSQSPSNKVTEKGKDVELRCDPISGHTALYWYRQSLGQGLEFLIYFQGNSAPDKSGLPSDRFSAERTGGSVSTLTIQRTQQEDSAVYLCASSFFGANVLTFGAGSRLTVL.

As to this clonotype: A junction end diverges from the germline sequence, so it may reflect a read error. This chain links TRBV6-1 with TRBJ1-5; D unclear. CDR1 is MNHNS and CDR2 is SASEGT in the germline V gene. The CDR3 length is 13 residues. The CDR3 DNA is TGTGCCGGCAGTAAAGACGGTTTTGGGCCCCAGCATTTT. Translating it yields CAGSKDGFGPQHF.

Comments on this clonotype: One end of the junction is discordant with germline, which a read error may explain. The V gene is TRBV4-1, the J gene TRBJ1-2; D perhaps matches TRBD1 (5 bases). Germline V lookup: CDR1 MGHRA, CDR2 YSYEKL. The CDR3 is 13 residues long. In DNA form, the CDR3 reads TGCGCCAGCAACCAAGGGGACGCCCGTGGGTACACCTTC. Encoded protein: CASNQGDARGYTF.

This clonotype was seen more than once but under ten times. The DNA of the CDR3 is TGCGCCAGCAGCCCGGGTTGGGGGGCGTACAATGAGCAGTACTTC. This sequence encodes CASSPGWGAYNEQYF. V gene TRBV5-1 combines with J gene TRBJ2-1, with D perhaps being TRBD1 or TRBD2 (6 bases each). The J call may not be correct, given that the DNA end is closer to TRBJ2-7. CDR1 is SGHRS, CDR2 YFSETQ, per germline. The CDR3 has 15 amino acids.

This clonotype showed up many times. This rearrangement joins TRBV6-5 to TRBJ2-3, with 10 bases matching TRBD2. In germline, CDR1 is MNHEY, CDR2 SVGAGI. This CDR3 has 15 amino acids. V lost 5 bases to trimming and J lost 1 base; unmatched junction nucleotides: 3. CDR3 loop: CASSLGTSGTDTQYF. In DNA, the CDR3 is TGTGCCAGCAGTCTCGGGACTAGCGGCACAGATACGCAGTATTTT.

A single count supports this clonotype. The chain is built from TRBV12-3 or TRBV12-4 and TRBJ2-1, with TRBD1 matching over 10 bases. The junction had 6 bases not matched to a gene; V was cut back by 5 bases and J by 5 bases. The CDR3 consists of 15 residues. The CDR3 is CASSPRQGANNEQFF. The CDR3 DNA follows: TGTGCCAGCAGTCCACGACAGGGGGCGAACAATGAGCAGTTCTTC.

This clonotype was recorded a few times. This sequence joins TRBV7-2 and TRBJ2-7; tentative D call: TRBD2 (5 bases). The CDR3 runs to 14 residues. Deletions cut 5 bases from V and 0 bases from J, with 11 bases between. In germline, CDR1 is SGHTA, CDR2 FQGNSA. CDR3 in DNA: TGTGCCAGCAGCCGAAGCGGAGGCTCCTACGAGCAGTACTTC. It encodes CASSRSGGSYEQYF.

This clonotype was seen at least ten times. CDR3 sequence: CATSRDRSRGRTDTQYF. The CDR3 nucleotides are TGTGCCACCAGCAGAGATCGGAGCAGGGGGCGCACAGATACGCAGTATTTT. J is TRBJ2-3 and V is TRBV15; 8 bases are shared with TRBD1. After removal of 0 bases from V and 1 base from J, the junction contained 6 bases not matched to a gene. Germline assignment: CDR1 LNHNV and CDR2 YYDKDF (reference sequence). This CDR3 has 17 residues.

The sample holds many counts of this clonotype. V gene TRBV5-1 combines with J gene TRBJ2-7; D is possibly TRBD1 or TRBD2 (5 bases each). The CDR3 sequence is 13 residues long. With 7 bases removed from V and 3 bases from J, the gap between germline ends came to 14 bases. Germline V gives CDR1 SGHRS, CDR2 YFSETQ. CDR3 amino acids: CASASGAGYEQYF. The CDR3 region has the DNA TGCGCCAGCGCATCCGGGGCGGGCTACGAGCAGTACTTC.

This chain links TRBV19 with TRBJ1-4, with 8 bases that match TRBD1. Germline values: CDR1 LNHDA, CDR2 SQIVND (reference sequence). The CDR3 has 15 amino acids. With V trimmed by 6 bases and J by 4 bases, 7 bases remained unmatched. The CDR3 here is CASSPTGEDNEKLFF. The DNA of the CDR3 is TGTGCCAGTAGCCCGACAGGGGAAGATAATGAAAAACTGTTTTTT. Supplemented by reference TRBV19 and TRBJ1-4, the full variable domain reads DGGITQSPKYLFRKEGQNVTLSCEQNLNHDAMYWYRQDPGQGLRLIYYSQIVNDFQKGDIAEGYSVSREKKESFPLTVTSAQKNPTAFYLCASSPTGEDNEKLFFGSGTQLSVL.

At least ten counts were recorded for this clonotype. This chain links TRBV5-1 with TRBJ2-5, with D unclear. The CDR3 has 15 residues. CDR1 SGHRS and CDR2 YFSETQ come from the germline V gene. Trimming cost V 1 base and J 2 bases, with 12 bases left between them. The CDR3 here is CASSLLTPHQETQYF. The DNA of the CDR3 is TGCGCCAGCAGCTTGCTGACCCCACATCAAGAGACCCAGTACTTC.

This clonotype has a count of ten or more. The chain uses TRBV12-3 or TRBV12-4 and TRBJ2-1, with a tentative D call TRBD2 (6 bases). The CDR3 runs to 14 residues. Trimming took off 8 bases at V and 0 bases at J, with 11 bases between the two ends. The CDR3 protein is CASGLATSYNEQFF. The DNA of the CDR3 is TGTGCCAGCGGTCTAGCGACCTCCTACAATGAGCAGTTCTTC.

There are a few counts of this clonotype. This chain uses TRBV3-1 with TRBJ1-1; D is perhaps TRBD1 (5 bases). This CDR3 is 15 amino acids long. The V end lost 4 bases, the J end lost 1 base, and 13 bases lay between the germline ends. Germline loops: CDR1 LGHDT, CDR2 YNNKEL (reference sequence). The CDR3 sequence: CASSPFNGANTEAFF. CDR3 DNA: TGTGCCAGCAGCCCGTTTAATGGGGCGAACACTGAAGCTTTCTTT.

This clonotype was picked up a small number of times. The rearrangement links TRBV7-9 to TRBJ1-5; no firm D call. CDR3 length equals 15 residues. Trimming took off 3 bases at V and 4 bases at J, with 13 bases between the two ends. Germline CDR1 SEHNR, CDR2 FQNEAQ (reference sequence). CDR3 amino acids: CASSLSGLSNQPQHF. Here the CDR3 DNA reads TGTGCCAGCAGCTTGAGCGGGCTTTCGAATCAGCCCCAGCATTTT. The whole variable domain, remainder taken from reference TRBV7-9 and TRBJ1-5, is DTGVSQNPRHKITKRGQNVTFRCDPISEHNRLYWYRQTLGQGPEFLTYFQNEAQLEKSRLLSDRFSAERPKGSFSTLEIQRTEQGDSAMYLCASSLSGLSNQPQHFGDGTRLSIL.

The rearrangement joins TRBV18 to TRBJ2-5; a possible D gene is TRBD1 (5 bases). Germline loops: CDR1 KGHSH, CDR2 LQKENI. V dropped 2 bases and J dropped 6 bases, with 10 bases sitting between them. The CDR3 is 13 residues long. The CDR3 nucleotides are TGTGCCAGCTCACCATCCGGACAAAAGACCCAGTACTTC. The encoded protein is CASSPSGQKTQYF.

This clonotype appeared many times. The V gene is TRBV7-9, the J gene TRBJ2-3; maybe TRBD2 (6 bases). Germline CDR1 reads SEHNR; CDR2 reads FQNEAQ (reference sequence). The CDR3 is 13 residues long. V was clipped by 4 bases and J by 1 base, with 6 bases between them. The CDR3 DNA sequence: TGTGCCAGCAGCTCTAGCGGCACAGATACGCAGTATTTT. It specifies CASSSSGTDTQYF.

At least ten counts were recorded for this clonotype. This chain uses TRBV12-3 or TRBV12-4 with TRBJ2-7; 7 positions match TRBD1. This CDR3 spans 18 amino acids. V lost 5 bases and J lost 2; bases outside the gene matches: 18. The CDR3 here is CASSGVVGGDLRAYEQYF. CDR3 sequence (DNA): TGTGCCAGCAGTGGGGTGGTAGGGGGCGATCTGAGGGCCTACGAGCAGTACTTC.

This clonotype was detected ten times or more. The CDR3 reads CASSAYQGTGEKLFF. The CDR3 DNA sequence: TGTGCCAGCAGTGCCTACCAGGGGACGGGCGAAAAACTGTTTTTT. This sequence joins TRBV25-1 and TRBJ1-4; weak D call: TRBD1 (6 bases). The CDR3 sequence is 15 residues long. V gave up 4 bases and J gave up 8 bases, with 17 bases separating them. The germline V gene encodes CDR1 MGHDK and CDR2 SYGVNS. The variable domain in full, with the rest retrieved from reference TRBV25-1 and TRBJ1-4, is EADIYQTPRYLVIGTGKKITLECSQTMGHDKMYWYQQDPGMELHLIHYSYGVNSTEKGDLSSESTVSRIRTEHFPLTLESARPSHTSQYLCASSAYQGTGEKLFFGSGTQLSVL.

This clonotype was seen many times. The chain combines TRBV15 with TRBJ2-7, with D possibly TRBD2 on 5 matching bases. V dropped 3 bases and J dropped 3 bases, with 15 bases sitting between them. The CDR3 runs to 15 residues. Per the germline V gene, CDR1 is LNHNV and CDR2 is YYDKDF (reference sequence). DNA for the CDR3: TGTGCCACCAGCAGTTATTTCTCCGGGAACTACGAGCAGTACTTC. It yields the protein CATSSYFSGNYEQYF. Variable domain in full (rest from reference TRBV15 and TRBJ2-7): DAMVIQNPRYQVTQFGKPVTLSCSQTLNHNVMYWYQQKSSQAPKLLFHYYDKDFNNEADTPDNFQSRRPNTSFCFLDIRSPGLGDTAMYLCATSSYFSGNYEQYFGPGTRLTVT.

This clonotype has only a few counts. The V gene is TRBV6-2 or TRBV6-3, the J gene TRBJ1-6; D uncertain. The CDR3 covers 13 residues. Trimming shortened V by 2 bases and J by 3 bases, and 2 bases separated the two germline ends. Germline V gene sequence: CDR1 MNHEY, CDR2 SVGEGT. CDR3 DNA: TGTGCCAGCAGTTACGTCTATAATTCACCCCTCCACTTT. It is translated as CASSYVYNSPLHF.

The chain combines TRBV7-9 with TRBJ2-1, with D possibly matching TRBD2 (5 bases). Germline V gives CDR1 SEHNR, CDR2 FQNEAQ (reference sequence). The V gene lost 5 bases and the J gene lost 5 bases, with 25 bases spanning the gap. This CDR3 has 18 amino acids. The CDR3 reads CASSRSGGREGSHNEQFF. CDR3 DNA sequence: TGTGCCAGCAGCCGATCCGGAGGACGCGAAGGGTCCCACAATGAGCAGTTCTTC.

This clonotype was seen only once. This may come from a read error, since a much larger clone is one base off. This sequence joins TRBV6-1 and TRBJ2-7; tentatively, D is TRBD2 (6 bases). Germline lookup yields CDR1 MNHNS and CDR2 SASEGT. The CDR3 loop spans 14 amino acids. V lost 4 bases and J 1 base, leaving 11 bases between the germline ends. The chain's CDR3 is CASSGLGASYEQYF. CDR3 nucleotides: TGTGCCAGCAGTGGACTAGGAGCTTCCTACGAGCAGTACTTC.

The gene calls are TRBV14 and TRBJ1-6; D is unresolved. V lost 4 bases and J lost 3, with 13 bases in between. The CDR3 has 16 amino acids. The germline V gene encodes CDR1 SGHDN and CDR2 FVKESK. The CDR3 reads CASSPTGRGYNSPLHF. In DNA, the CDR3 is TGTGCCAGCAGCCCAACCGGACGTGGCTATAATTCACCCCTCCACTTT.

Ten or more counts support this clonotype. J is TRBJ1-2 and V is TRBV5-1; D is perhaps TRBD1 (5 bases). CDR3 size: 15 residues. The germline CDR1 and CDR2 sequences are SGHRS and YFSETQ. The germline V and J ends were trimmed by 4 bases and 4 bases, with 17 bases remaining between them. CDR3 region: CASSRDGAWGYGYTF. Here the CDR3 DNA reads TGCGCCAGCAGCCGGGACGGAGCGTGGGGCTATGGCTACACCTTC.

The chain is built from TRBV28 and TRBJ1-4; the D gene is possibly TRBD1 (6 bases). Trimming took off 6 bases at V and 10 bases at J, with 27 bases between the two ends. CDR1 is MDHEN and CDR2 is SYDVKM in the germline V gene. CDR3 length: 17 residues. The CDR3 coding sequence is TGTGCCAGCAGGAGCCAAACAGGGTCGGGGGGTTCTGGAAAACTGTTTTTT. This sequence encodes CASRSQTGSGGSGKLFF.

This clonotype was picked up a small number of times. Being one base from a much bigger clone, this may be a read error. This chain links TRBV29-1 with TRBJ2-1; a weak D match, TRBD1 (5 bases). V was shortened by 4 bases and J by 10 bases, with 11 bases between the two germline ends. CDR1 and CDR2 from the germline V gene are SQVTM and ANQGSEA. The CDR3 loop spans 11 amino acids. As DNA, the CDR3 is TGCAGCGTTGTTTGGGGCTACGAGCAGTTCTTC. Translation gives CSVVWGYEQFF.